This T cell receptor (beta chain) is from a study of post-analysis software for immune sequencing data. Study overall: Clinical courses comprised relapsing-remitting, secondary progressive and progressive-relapsing multiple sclerosis. Study results and limitations: Pronounced co-clustering by F measure was evident among identically batched samples. Patients with multiple sclerosis recorded significantly lower normalized Chao1 diversity than controls, the study found. TRBV segments more frequent in patients than in controls numbered five and included TRBV5-6, TRBV5-1 and TRBV20-1.

Included in the TCR beta cDNA libraries were unique molecular identifiers. TCRdb re-analysed the PCR reads in MiXCR, keeping a single row per CDR3 protein. The table lists roughly 410,000 distinct CDR3 sequences, less than 35% of them singletons. V trimming: 6 bases; J trimming: 4 bases; junction bases outside the gene matches: 11. The CDR3 length is 15 residues. As regards this clonotype: As yet, its antigen is unknown.

The clonotype was recovered from a girl aged 5-17 years with multiple sclerosis. The gene calls are TRBV12-3 or TRBV12-4 and TRBJ1-2, with 7 bases matching TRBD1. Specimen: blood. The CDR3, as DNA: TGTGCCAGCAGCCTACTAGGGGGCGCGGGCTATGGCTACACCTTC. It translates to CASSLLGGAGYGYTF.